Sequencing of this T cell receptor (beta chain) was carried out in a study of shared clonotypes between healthy human individuals. Points on this clone: The same CDR3 is also encoded by other DNA sequences in this sample.

Germline trimming cut 6 bases from V and 4 bases from J; bases unmatched to any gene: 3. Germline CDR1 KGHSH, CDR2 LQKENI. This CDR3 region has 14 residues. Profiled with immunoSEQ multiplex PCR; TCRdb holds only in-frame clones, not every one. The sample has roughly 1 million clones, roughly 80% seen once. The TCR originated in a man younger than 35 in good health. Sequenced input: memory CD4+ T cells sorted from blood. The subset is: CD45RA-negative fraction. The chain carries TRBV18 and TRBJ2-1, with 10 nucleotides matching TRBD1. CDR3 coding DNA: TGTGCCAGCTCTCCGGGACAGGGGTACAATGAGCAGTTCTTC. This translates into CASSPGQGYNEQFF.